Each of the 25 T cell receptor beta chains below was sequenced from the same sample in a study of T cells in Graves' hyperthyroidism and ophthalmopathy (dated by TCRdb to the late 2010s). The receptor library was made with multiplex PCR. Sequencing was performed on an Illumina HiSeq 2000. TCR beta CDR3 regions were amplified from RNA transcripts. The TCR CDR3 was subjected to a first round of RT-PCR using the HTBI primer set and the Qiagen OneStep RT-PCR kit. TCRdb redid the processing of the public reads, applying fastp at Q25 and MiXCR, and retained in-frame beta chains. When rows share a CDR3 protein, they turn into one entry using the most common DNA and genes. Here the sample has under 300,000 distinct CDR3 sequences; around 15% occur a single time. Clones ranked in the top ten supply over 25% of the sample. Sequencing input: blood. All receptors come from a woman aged 50 to 60 with Graves' hyperthyroidism that later progressed to Graves' ophthalmopathy.

Ten or more counts support this clonotype. The V gene is TRBV7-9, the J gene TRBJ2-5, with D maybe TRBD2 (5 bases). V was pared by 5 bases and J by 7 bases, with 17 bases between. CDR1 is SEHNR and CDR2 is FQNEAQ in the germline V gene (reference sequence). The CDR3 has 14 amino acids. CDR3 in DNA: TGTGCCAGCAGCCCTACCCACTCCGCGGGGACCCAGTACTTC. Protein sequence: CASSPTHSAGTQYF. The full variable domain, with the rest looked up from reference TRBV7-9 and TRBJ2-5, is DTGVSQNPRHKITKRGQNVTFRCDPISEHNRLYWYRQTLGQGPEFLTYFQNEAQLEKSRLLSDRFSAERPKGSFSTLEIQRTEQGDSAMYLCASSPTHSAGTQYFGPGTRLLVL.

V gene TRBV6-1 combines with J gene TRBJ2-2, with 9 bases fitting TRBD1. CDR1 and CDR2 from the germline V gene are MNHNS and SASEGT. V dropped 6 bases and J dropped 4; count of bases not matched to a gene: 6. This CDR3 has 15 amino acids. In DNA, the CDR3 is TGTGCCAGCAGAACGACAGGGGGTATCACCGGGGAGCTGTTTTTT. Its translation: CASRTTGGITGELFF.

The chain carries TRBV7-2 and TRBJ2-5; possibly TRBD1 or TRBD2 for D (7 bases each). The CDR3 loop spans 14 amino acids. V shed 5 bases and J shed 4 bases, with 14 bases lying between them. Germline V gene sequence: CDR1 SGHTA, CDR2 FQGNSA. The CDR3 nucleotides read TGTGCCAGCAGCCAGGGGGGGGCGGGAGAGACCCAGTACTTC. Protein sequence: CASSQGGAGETQYF.

This clonotype was recorded at least ten times. This rearrangement joins TRBV27 to TRBJ2-3; TRBD2 matches 9 bases. V was pared by 4 bases and J by 2 bases, with 7 bases of the junction left unmatched. CDR1 and CDR2 (germline): MNHEY, SMNVEV (reference sequence). The CDR3 totals 16 residues. This CDR3 reads CASSSRTSVDTDTQYF. In nucleotides, the CDR3 is TGTGCCAGCAGTTCTCGGACTAGCGTCGACACAGATACGCAGTATTTT.

The J gene is TRBJ2-3, the V gene TRBV3-1; either TRBD1 or TRBD2 may supply D (5 bases each). V was trimmed by 3 bases and J by 6 bases, leaving 13 bases between them. The CDR3 covers 14 residues. Germline CDR1 is LGHDT and CDR2 is YNNKEL (reference sequence). The CDR3: CASSHRGNQDTQYF. The CDR3 DNA follows: TGTGCCAGCAGCCATCGGGGCAATCAGGATACGCAGTATTTT.

This clonotype has a count of ten or more. The chain has TRBV5-1 and TRBJ1-4; no definite D call. From germline, CDR1 is SGHRS and CDR2 YFSETQ. Trimming removed 2 bases from V and 10 bases from J, with 6 bases in between. This CDR3 region has 11 residues. The CDR3 DNA follows: TGCGCCAGCAGCTTAGGTGGAAAACTGTTTTTT. Residues: CASSLGGKLFF. Full variable domain (remainder filled in from reference TRBV5-1 and TRBJ1-4): KAGVTQTPRYLIKTRGQQVTLSCSPISGHRSVSWYQQTPGQGLQFLFEYFSETQRNKGNFPGRFSGRQFSNSRSEMNVSTLELGDSALYLCASSLGGKLFFGSGTQLSVL.

In regard to this clonotype: A much larger clone lies one base from this, so it may be a read error. V is TRBV18 and J is TRBJ1-5; a weak D match, TRBD1 (5 bases). V gave up 6 bases and J gave up 3 bases, with 12 bases separating them. The germline CDR1 and CDR2 sequences are KGHSH and LQKENI. The CDR3 runs to 14 residues. The CDR3 DNA reads as TGTGCCAGCTCCCTGGGACGAACCAATCAGCCCCAGCATTTT. Amino acids: CASSLGRTNQPQHF.

This clonotype was counted at least ten times. The J gene is TRBJ1-2, the V gene TRBV7-9; D is perhaps TRBD1 (5 bases). Germline CDR1 reads SEHNR; CDR2 reads FQNEAQ (reference sequence). The CDR3 totals 13 residues. Trimming cost V 3 bases and J 6 bases, with 11 bases left between them. In DNA form, the CDR3 reads TGTGCCAGCAGCTTGGACGGGGGAAATGGCTACACCTTC. As protein: CASSLDGGNGYTF.

This clonotype appeared many times. This chain joins TRBV6-1 and TRBJ1-1, with 10 nucleotides matching TRBD1. V shed 6 bases and J 4 bases; nucleotides not matched to a gene: 5. This CDR3 comprises 14 residues. Germline values: CDR1 MNHNS, CDR2 SASEGT. CDR3 nucleotide sequence: TGTGCCAGCAGCAAGGGACAGGGGAGCACTGAAGCTTTCTTT. Translated: CASSKGQGSTEAFF.

The chain has TRBV12-3 or TRBV12-4 and TRBJ2-4; possible D gene TRBD2, 7 bases. This CDR3 has 17 amino acids. The V end lost 1 base, the J end lost 1 base, and 14 bases lay between the germline ends. DNA of the CDR3: TGTGCCAGCAGTTTAGTCCAAGGGGGGGTTGCCAAAAACATTCAGTACTTC. Its translation: CASSLVQGGVAKNIQYF.

This clonotype was counted a few times. This chain connects TRBV5-1 to TRBJ2-2, with 8 nucleotides matching TRBD1. This CDR3 has 16 residues. The J segment lost 3 bases and the V segment lost 1 base, leaving 5 bases of the junction unmatched. Germline V CDR1 and CDR2: SGHRS, YFSETQ. The DNA of the CDR3 is TGCGCCAGCAGCTTGTGGGTACAGGGGGACACCGGGGAGCTGTTTTTT. Amino acid sequence: CASSLWVQGDTGELFF. The complete variable domain, with remaining parts taken from reference TRBV5-1 and TRBJ2-2, reads KAGVTQTPRYLIKTRGQQVTLSCSPISGHRSVSWYQQTPGQGLQFLFEYFSETQRNKGNFPGRFSGRQFSNSRSEMNVSTLELGDSALYLCASSLWVQGDTGELFFGEGSRLTVL.

This clonotype was seen repeatedly, ten times or more. This sequence joins TRBV7-6 and TRBJ2-7; D is perhaps TRBD2 (5 bases). CDR1 and CDR2 from the germline V gene are SGHVS and FNYEAQ. The CDR3 loop spans 16 amino acids. Trimming took 5 bases from V and 0 from J, leaving 17 bases between them. The CDR3 loop is CASSPSPGYPSYEQYF. CDR3 coding DNA: TGTGCCAGCAGCCCTAGCCCAGGTTATCCCTCCTACGAGCAGTACTTC.

This clonotype was observed many times. The rearrangement links TRBV6-2 or TRBV6-3 to TRBJ1-2; possibly TRBD1 for D (6 bases). V was cut by 0 bases and J by 2 bases, with 13 bases left in between. CDR1 is MNHEY and CDR2 is SVGEGT in the germline V gene. CDR3 size: 16 residues. CDR3 loop: CASSYSRDTLNYGYTF. The DNA for the CDR3 is TGTGCCAGCAGTTACTCGAGGGACACCCTAAACTATGGCTACACCTTC.

This clonotype appeared many times. CDR3 amino acids: CSALDSLAPSYEQYF. The CDR3 nucleotides are TGCAGTGCCTTAGACTCTCTGGCCCCCTCCTACGAGCAGTACTTC. V usage is TRBV20-1 and J usage is TRBJ2-7, with unresolved D. The V and J ends lost 6 bases and 0 bases respectively, with 18 bases between them. The germline CDR1 and CDR2 sequences are DFQATT and SNEGSKA (reference sequence). The CDR3 covers 15 residues.

This clonotype was counted a few times. The V gene is TRBV20-1, the J gene TRBJ2-3; 9 positions match TRBD1. V trimming: 3 bases; J trimming: 3 bases; junction bases outside the gene matches: 13. Per germline, CDR1 DFQATT and CDR2 SNEGSKA (reference sequence). This CDR3 has 17 amino acids. The CDR3 DNA reads as TGCAGTGCTAGGGGGATTAACAGGGGGCCCAGGACAGATACGCAGTATTTT. This codes for CSARGINRGPRTDTQYF.

There are many counts of this clonotype. The genes are TRBV28 and TRBJ1-2; 10 positions agree with TRBD1. V dropped 5 bases and J dropped 8; count of bases not matched to a gene: 11. The CDR3 length is 15 residues. Germline CDR1 reads MDHEN; CDR2 reads SYDVKM. The CDR3 DNA sequence: TGTGCCAGCAGTCTCCCGGGACAGGGGTCAGAGGGCTACACCTTC. It specifies CASSLPGQGSEGYTF.

This clonotype was counted many times. The chain recombines TRBV12-3 or TRBV12-4 with TRBJ2-3; D possibly uses TRBD1 or TRBD2 (5 bases each). The CDR3 has 15 residues. Trimming stripped 10 bases from V and 3 bases from J, with 20 bases between. The CDR3 DNA follows: TGTGCCAACCATAAGACTATCCCAGGGACAGATACGCAGTATTTT. Its protein is CANHKTIPGTDTQYF.

This clonotype was found many times. V is TRBV9 and J is TRBJ2-7; TRBD2 agrees at 9 bases. With 0 bases clipped from V and 4 bases from J, the junction kept 5 bases outside the gene matches. There are 15 residues in the CDR3. Germline CDR1 SGDLS, CDR2 YYNGEE. DNA of the CDR3: TGTGCCAGCAGCGTAGCGCCTAGCGGGACATACGAGCAGTACTTC. Its protein is CASSVAPSGTYEQYF.

This clonotype was picked up many times. The rearrangement uses TRBV9 and TRBJ2-7; D gene unclear. The CDR3 length is 13 residues. Germline CDR1 is SGDLS and CDR2 is YYNGEE. The V end was cut by 7 bases, the J end by 2 bases, with 13 bases between. CDR3 coding DNA: TGTGCCAGCGGATACAACCCCACCTACGAGCAGTACTTC. Amino acids: CASGYNPTYEQYF. Using reference TRBV9 and TRBJ2-7 for the parts outside the CDR3, the full variable domain is DSGVTQTPKHLITATGQRVTLRCSPRSGDLSVYWYQQSLDQGLQFLIQYYNGEERAKGNILERFSAQQFPDLHSELNLSSLELGDSALYFCASGYNPTYEQYFGPGTRLTVT.

The DNA for the CDR3 is TGCAGTGCTACCACTAACCCAACCTACAATGAGCAGTTCTTC. Its protein is CSATTNPTYNEQFF. The V gene is TRBV20-1, the J gene TRBJ2-1, with D unclear. V lost 4 bases and J lost 2, with 12 bases in between. The germline V gene has CDR1 DFQATT and CDR2 SNEGSKA (reference sequence). The length of the CDR3 is 14 residues.

This clonotype appeared many times. The chain employs TRBV20-1 and TRBJ2-3, with TRBD2 matching over 13 bases. After removal of 3 bases from V and 3 bases from J, the junction contained 9 bases not matched to a gene. Germline-derived CDR1 and CDR2 are DFQATT and SNEGSKA (reference sequence). The CDR3 runs 17 residues. The CDR3 here is CSARGIRTSGSTDTQYF. The CDR3 DNA reads as TGCAGTGCTAGGGGCATTAGGACTAGCGGGAGTACAGATACGCAGTATTTT.

In its sample, this clonotype was seen many times. V usage is TRBV28 and J usage is TRBJ2-7; 7 bases map to TRBD1. The length of the CDR3 is 16 residues. The J segment lost 3 bases and the V segment lost 2 bases, leaving 10 bases of the junction unmatched. Germline-derived CDR1 and CDR2 are MDHEN and SYDVKM. The CDR3 DNA is TGTGCCAGCAGTTTAGTGGGGAGACAGGGAAACTACGAGCAGTACTTC. The encoded protein is CASSLVGRQGNYEQYF.

This clonotype was found many times. The chain links TRBV4-2 to TRBJ2-3; possibly TRBD2 for D (5 bases). The CDR3 totals 16 residues. Germline V gene lookup returns CDR1 LGHNA and CDR2 YNFKEQ. Between the trimmed V and J ends, which lost 3 bases and 2 bases, there was a span of 15 bases. The CDR3 nucleotides read TGTGCCAGCAGCCAGGCAGAGCGGAGGCACACAGATACGCAGTATTTT. It encodes CASSQAERRHTDTQYF.

This clonotype was seen repeatedly, ten times or more. V usage is TRBV11-2 and J usage is TRBJ2-1, with D possibly matching TRBD2 (5 bases). The CDR3 spans 15 residues. Germline CDR1 SGHAT, CDR2 FQNNGV. V lost 0 bases, J lost 8 bases, and 14 bases lay in between. For the CDR3, the DNA is TGTGCCAGCAGCTTAGATCGTCTAGCCACTCATGAGCAGTTCTTC. It encodes CASSLDRLATHEQFF.

This clonotype was found many times. The chain recombines TRBV7-6 with TRBJ2-1; D uncertain. This CDR3 spans 14 amino acids. The V end lost 3 bases, the J end lost 8 bases, and 14 bases lay between the germline ends. The germline gives CDR1 SGHVS, CDR2 FNYEAQ. CDR3 residues: CASSLSYSSHEQFF. For the CDR3, the DNA is TGTGCCAGCAGCTTGTCTTATTCCTCCCATGAGCAGTTCTTC. Full variable domain (missing parts from reference TRBV7-6 and TRBJ2-1): GAGVSQSPRYKVTKRGQDVALRCDPISGHVSLYWYRQALGQGPEFLTYFNYEAQQDKSGLPNDRFSAERPEGSISTLTIQRTEQRDSAMYRCASSLSYSSHEQFFGPGTRLTVL.